The 18 T cell receptor beta chains below all came from one sample that was sequenced in a study of T cell responses to AZD1222 COVID-19 vaccine. Sequenced by immunoSEQ multiplex PCR; TCRdb stores in-frame clones only, minus some. The data show 140,000 or so clones, around 84% seen once. The sequencing used peripheral blood, collected 28 days after the second AZD1222 dose. The receptors shown here come from an adult who received the AZD1222 COVID-19 vaccine.

Regarding this clone: Other DNA variants within this sample encode the same CDR3. The chain links TRBV27 to TRBJ2-7; D might be TRBD1 (6 bases). Deletions cut 2 bases from V and 2 bases from J, with 7 bases between. This CDR3 has 13 residues. CDR1 and CDR2 from the germline V gene are MNHEY and SMNVEV (reference sequence). Written as DNA, the CDR3 is TGTGCCAGCAGTTTAGGGGGCCCCTACGAGCAGTACTTC. Residues: CASSLGGPYEQYF.

This clone appeared a few times. The DNA of the CDR3 is TGTGCCAGCAGCGCTGGGGCCAACGTCCTGACTTTC. This translates into CASSAGANVLTF. The chain has TRBV12-3 or TRBV12-4 and TRBJ2-6; unclear D gene. This CDR3 region has 12 residues. V was trimmed by 6 bases and J by 2 bases, leaving 2 bases between them.

The V and J genes are TRBV3-1 (or the pseudogene TRBV3-2) and TRBJ1-1; TRBD1 matches 10 bases. CDR1 and CDR2 (germline): LGHDT, YNNKEL (reference sequence). V trimming: 1 base; J trimming: 6 bases; junction bases outside the gene matches: 2. This CDR3 has 14 residues. The DNA of the CDR3 is TGTGCCAGCAGCCAAGCAGGGACAGGGGCTGAAGCTTTCTTT. Encoded protein: CASSQAGTGAEAFF.

This chain joins TRBV11-3 and TRBJ1-1, with D unresolved. This CDR3 is 13 amino acids long. V lost 3 bases and J lost 7, with 12 bases in between. Germline V CDR1 and CDR2: SGHNT, YENEEA. The CDR3 loop is CASSFSRQDEAFF. The CDR3, as DNA: TGTGCCAGCAGCTTCTCCAGGCAGGATGAAGCTTTCTTT.

The DNA for the CDR3 is TGTGCCAGTATTGGGACGGGAGACGAAAAACTGTTTTTT. Its protein is CASIGTGDEKLFF. The chain links TRBV19 to TRBJ1-4, with D perhaps matching TRBD1 (5 bases). The CDR3 sequence is 13 residues long. Between the trimmed V and J ends, which lost 7 bases and 8 bases, there was a span of 14 bases. Germline V CDR1 and CDR2: LNHDA, SQIVND (reference sequence).

V gene TRBV18 combines with J gene TRBJ1-1; D is possibly TRBD1 (5 bases). The CDR3 is 15 residues long. The V end lost 4 bases, the J end lost 1 base, and 13 bases lay between the germline ends. CDR1 is KGHSH, CDR2 LQKENI, per germline. CDR3 sequence: CASSHPGAQNTEAFF. CDR3 coding DNA: TGTGCCAGCTCACACCCTGGGGCCCAGAACACTGAAGCTTTCTTT.

The chain is built from TRBV5-1 and TRBJ2-3, with D unclear. Germline values: CDR1 SGHRS, CDR2 YFSETQ. The CDR3 is made up of 16 amino acids. V was clipped by 2 bases and J by 1 base, with 14 bases between them. The CDR3 DNA sequence: TGCGCCAGCAGCTTACCTCCACACGGACGCACAGATACGCAGTATTTT. Residues: CASSLPPHGRTDTQYF.

The chain is built from TRBV2 and TRBJ1-1, with D tentatively TRBD1 (5 bases). Per germline, CDR1 SNHLY and CDR2 FYNNEI. The CDR3 is 15 amino acids. CDR3 protein: CGTKPQGEGDTEAFF. CDR3 coding DNA: TGTGGCACTAAACCCCAGGGAGAAGGGGACACTGAAGCTTTCTTT.

CDR3 DNA: TGTGCCAGCAGTTTATCAGGGGTCGGCGAGCAGTACTTC. Translation: CASSLSGVGEQYF. The chain has TRBV28 and TRBJ2-7; D is possibly TRBD1 (6 bases). CDR3 length: 13 residues. Trimming took off 1 base at V and 6 bases at J, with 10 bases between the two ends. Germline V CDR1 and CDR2: MDHEN, SYDVKM.

CDR3 in amino acids: CASSLAGTGDNEKLFF. The CDR3 nucleotides read TGTGCCAGCAGCTTAGCCGGGACAGGGGATAATGAAAAACTGTTTTTT. The chain is built from TRBV7-8 and TRBJ1-4; 10 nucleotides align to TRBD1. This CDR3 contains 16 residues. V lost 0 bases and J lost 4; bases outside the gene matches: 2. The germline gives CDR1 SGHVS, CDR2 FQNEAQ.

V and J are TRBV3-1 (or the pseudogene TRBV3-2) and TRBJ2-1; the match to TRBD2 covers 7 bases. After removal of 3 bases from V and 10 bases from J, the junction contained 15 bases not matched to a gene. This CDR3 region has 16 residues. Germline CDR1 and CDR2: LGHDT and YNNKEL (reference sequence). For the CDR3, the DNA is TGTGCCAGCAGCCAGGGGTTTCAAAGCGGGATGGGGGAGCAGTTCTTC. As protein: CASSQGFQSGMGEQFF.

This clone was counted between two and nine times. The chain links TRBV7-2 to TRBJ2-7, with 13 bases that match TRBD2. Trimming took 3 bases from V and 6 from J; bases not matched to a gene: 8. Germline V gene data show CDR1 as SGHTA and CDR2 as FQGNSA. The CDR3 is 16 residues long. The CDR3 nucleotides read TGTGCCAGCAGCTTGGGACTAGCGGGACCTACAGGCGAGCAGTACTTC. Its translation is CASSLGLAGPTGEQYF.

This clone has just one count. The chain recombines TRBV2 with TRBJ1-2, with 8 bases fitting TRBD1. The CDR3 totals 12 residues. The trim removed 6 bases at V and 6 bases at J, leaving 3 bases unmatched. Per the germline V gene, CDR1 is SNHLY and CDR2 is FYNNEI. CDR3: CASRLTGDGYTF. CDR3 nucleotides: TGTGCCAGCAGGTTGACAGGGGATGGCTACACCTTC.

This clone has only one observation. The chain carries TRBV6-5 and TRBJ1-3; D remains ambiguous. The CDR3 is made up of 14 amino acids. CDR1 and CDR2 from the germline V gene are MNHEY and SVGAGI. Between the trimmed V and J ends, which lost 6 bases and 4 bases, there was a span of 13 bases. In DNA, the CDR3 is TGTGCCAGCAGGGAGGGAGGGTCGGGAAACACCATATATTTT. It encodes CASREGGSGNTIYF.

The chain combines TRBV5-1 with TRBJ1-1, with 8 bases lining up with TRBD1. The CDR3 consists of 16 residues. The ends lost 1 base at V and 3 bases at J; junction bases unmatched: 8. Per germline, CDR1 SGHRS and CDR2 YFSETQ. CDR3: CASSLLGTGPDTEAFF. The CDR3 region has the DNA TGCGCCAGCAGCTTGTTGGGGACAGGTCCGGACACTGAAGCTTTCTTT. Full variable domain (missing parts from reference TRBV5-1 and TRBJ1-1): KAGVTQTPRYLIKTRGQQVTLSCSPISGHRSVSWYQQTPGQGLQFLFEYFSETQRNKGNFPGRFSGRQFSNSRSEMNVSTLELGDSALYLCASSLLGTGPDTEAFFGQGTRLTVV.

The gene calls are TRBV5-4 and TRBJ1-2; D unclear. CDR1 is SGHNT and CDR2 is YYREEE in the germline V gene (reference sequence). V gave up 0 bases and J gave up 4 bases, with 10 bases separating them. This CDR3 spans 14 amino acids. DNA for the CDR3: TGTGCCAGCAGCTTGGCGACCCCCCCCTATGGCTACACCTTC. Translating it yields CASSLATPPYGYTF.

The chain uses TRBV12-3 or TRBV12-4 and TRBJ1-1, with 9 nucleotides matching TRBD1. The V and J ends lost 7 bases and 7 bases, in that order; junction bases with no gene match: 7. The length of the CDR3 is 13 residues. CDR3 coding DNA: TGTGCCAGCACCGTGCAGACAGGGGGTGAAGCTTTCTTT. This translates into CASTVQTGGEAFF.

The chain joins TRBV3-1 (or the pseudogene TRBV3-2) to TRBJ2-7, with 9 bases identical to TRBD2. V dropped 2 bases and J dropped 1; count of bases not matched to a gene: 3. In germline, CDR1 is LGHDT, CDR2 YNNKEL (reference sequence). This CDR3 comprises 15 residues. CDR3 DNA sequence: TGTGCCAGCAGCCAACCGGGACTAGCATCCTACGAGCAGTACTTC. Its translation: CASSQPGLASYEQYF.